This T cell receptor (beta chain) appears in the sequencing data of a study of early T cells in non-severe SARS-CoV-2 infection. About the research overall: Sequencing of bulk RNA from unsorted whole blood was done, without chain pairing.

The CDR3 has 14 amino acids. Per the germline V gene, CDR1 is SNHLY and CDR2 is FYNNEI. The TCR library protocol was used to attach unique molecular identifiers. These identifiers were attached to individual cDNA molecules. From the 5' RACE reads, TCRdb called clonotypes with MiXCR, one entry per CDR3 protein. The sample contains tens of thousands of distinct CDR3 sequences, roughly an eighth of which appear only once. As to this clonotype: One end of the junction does not line up with germline, which may come from a read error.

The sequence came from an adult who was a healthcare worker with PCR-confirmed SARS-CoV-2 infection or an uninfected control (not recorded which). The sample comprised whole blood. J is TRBJ2-1 and V is TRBV2; D might be TRBD2 (5 bases). The CDR3 DNA follows: TGTGTCAGCAGTGAAGGGAGAACCTACAATGAGCAGTTCTTC. Protein sequence: CVSSEGRTYNEQFF.